This note documents a single T cell receptor beta chain sequence. The antigen it recognizes is unknown. No clone much larger than this one lies a single base away; base qualities are absent. The record originates from a study of control samples from healthy donors and cancer patients (TCRdb year 2020). The library was obtained by the immunoSEQ multiplex PCR assay. TCRdb stores this immuneACCESS table with in-frame sequences only. Part of the clones is absent; in the studies checked, under half of the shortfall reflects unresolved V genes, and no reason is known for the rest. Here the sample has over 200,000 clones; about 80% occur a single time. Of the sample, roughly 15% is held by the ten largest clones. The CDR3 contains 13 residues, cysteine and phenylalanine counted. Solely the CDR3 DNA is kept, with 39 bases framed from the first base. V is clipped by 5 bases and J by 6 bases, and the sequence between their germline boundaries is 12 bases long. Looking up the germline V gene (reference sequence) yields CDR1 SEHNR and CDR2 FQNEAQ.

The chain is encoded by TRBV7-9 joined to TRBJ2-3; a tentative D call is TRBD2 (6 bases match). This receptor was identified in a woman aged 55-70 years with lung cancer. Sequencing was done on a sample of PBMCs. The DNA reads as follows: TGTGCCAGCAGCGAGGGACTTTTGGATACGCAGTATTTT. The encoded protein is CASSEGLLDTQYF.